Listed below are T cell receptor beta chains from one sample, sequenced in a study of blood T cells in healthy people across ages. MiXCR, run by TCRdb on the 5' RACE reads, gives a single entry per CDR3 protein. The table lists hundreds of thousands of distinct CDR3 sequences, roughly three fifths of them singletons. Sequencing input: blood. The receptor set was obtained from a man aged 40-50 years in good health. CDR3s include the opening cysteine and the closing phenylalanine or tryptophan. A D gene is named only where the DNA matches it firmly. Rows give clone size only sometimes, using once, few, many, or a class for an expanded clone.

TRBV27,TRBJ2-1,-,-,TGTGCCAGCACCCAACAGGGACCACGCAATGAGCAGTTCTTC,CASTQQGPRNEQFF
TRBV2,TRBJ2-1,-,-,TGTGCCGGATCAGGAACGGGAGCACACAATGAGCAGTTCTTC,CAGSGTGAHNEQFF
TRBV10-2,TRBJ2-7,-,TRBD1,TGCGCCAGCAGTGAGGATGGGACAGGCGCCTACGAGCAGTACTTC,CASSEDGTGAYEQYF
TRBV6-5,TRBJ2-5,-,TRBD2,TGTGCCAGCAGTTACGGGCGGGGGTACCAACAAGAGACCCAGTACTTC,CASSYGRGYQQETQYF
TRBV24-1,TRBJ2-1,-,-,TGTGCCACCAGTGATTCCCGACCGGGGTCACACTACAATGAGCAGTTCTTC,CATSDSRPGSHYNEQFF
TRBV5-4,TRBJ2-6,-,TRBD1,TGTGCCAGCAGCTTGGTTCTTGGACAGGGTAACTCTGGGGCCAACGTCCTGACTTTC,CASSLVLGQGNSGANVLTF
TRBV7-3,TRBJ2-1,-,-,TGTGCCAGCAGCCAACTAAGAGGCAGGGACGATTACAATGAGCAGTTCTTC,CASSQLRGRDDYNEQFF
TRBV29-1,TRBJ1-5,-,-,TGCAGCGCCGGGACCCGGAATCAGCCCCAGCATTTT,CSAGTRNQPQHF
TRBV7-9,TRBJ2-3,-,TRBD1,TGTGCCAGCAGCCTTTGGACAGGGGCCCGCTTTGCTACGCAGTATTTT,CASSLWTGARFATQYF
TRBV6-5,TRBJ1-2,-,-,TGTGCCAGCAGTTACGGCCCCGGTTCCTATGGCTACACCTTC,CASSYGPGSYGYTF
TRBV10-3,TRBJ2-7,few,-,TGTGCCATCAGTGAAGTCACCGCGATGGGTATCTACGAGCAGTACTTC,CAISEVTAMGIYEQYF
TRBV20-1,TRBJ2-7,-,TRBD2,TGCAGTGCTACAGGACTAGCGGCCTACAATGAGCAGTACTTC,CSATGLAAYNEQYF
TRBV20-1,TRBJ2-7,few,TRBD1,TGCAGTGCTAGAAAGGACAGGGGCTACGAGCAGTACTTC,CSARKDRGYEQYF
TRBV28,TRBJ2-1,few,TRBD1,TGTGCCAGCTTTACGACAGGGCGCAATGAGCAGTTCTTC,CASFTTGRNEQFF
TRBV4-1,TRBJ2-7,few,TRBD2,TGCGCCAGCGGCACGACCTTCCTAGCGGGAGAAAGTAGGTACGAGCAGTACTTC,CASGTTFLAGESRYEQYF
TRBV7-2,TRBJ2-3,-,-,TGTGCCAGCAGCTTAGGGGGCGGCACGACAGATACGCAGTATTTT,CASSLGGGTTDTQYF
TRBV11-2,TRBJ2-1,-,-,TGTGCCAGCAGCTTGGTCCAAGTACCGAATGAGCAGTTCTTC,CASSLVQVPNEQFF
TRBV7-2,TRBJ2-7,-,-,TGTGCCAGCAGCTTAGCGCGGTCCTACGAGCAGTACTTC,CASSLARSYEQYF
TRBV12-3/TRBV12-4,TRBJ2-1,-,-,TGTGCCAGCAGTTTCGTGAGGTTCAATGAGCAGTTCTTC,CASSFVRFNEQFF
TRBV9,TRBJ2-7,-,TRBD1,TGTGCCAGCAGCCCAATGACAGGGTTCGACGAGCAGTACTTC,CASSPMTGFDEQYF
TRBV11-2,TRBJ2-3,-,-,TGTGCCAGCGCCCTGAACACGGTCACAGATACGCAGTATTTT,CASALNTVTDTQYF
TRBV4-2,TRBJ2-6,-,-,TGTGCCAGCAGCCAGGCCCGGGTAGGGCGCGGCGGGGCCAACGTCCTGACTTTC,CASSQARVGRGGANVLTF
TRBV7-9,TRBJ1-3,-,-,TGTGCCAGCACCTCCCCAGGGCACCTGAGCCTAGACACCATATATTTT,CASTSPGHLSLDTIYF
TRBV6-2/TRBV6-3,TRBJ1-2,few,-,TGTGCCAGCAGTTACGAGGGGGACTTCGCGGACTATGGCTACACCTTC,CASSYEGDFADYGYTF
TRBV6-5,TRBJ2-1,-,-,TGTGCCAGCAGTTACTCGAGGAGCGGAGGAAATGAGCAGTTCTTC,CASSYSRSGGNEQFF
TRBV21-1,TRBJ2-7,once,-,TGTGCCAGCAGCAATTTACAGGGGCACGAGCAGTACTTC,CASSNLQGHEQYF
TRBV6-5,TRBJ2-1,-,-,TGTGCCAGCTCATCGCAGGGTAGCTCCTACAATGAGCAGTTCTTC,CASSSQGSSYNEQFF
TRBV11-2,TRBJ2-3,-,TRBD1,TGTGCCAGCAGCCGACAGGGAAGGAGGGATACGCAGTATTTT,CASSRQGRRDTQYF
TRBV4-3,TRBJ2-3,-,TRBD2,TGCGCCAGCAGCCAAGAGGCTAGCGGGAGGGCGGGCGCAGATACGCAGTATTTT,CASSQEASGRAGADTQYF
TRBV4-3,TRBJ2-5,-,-,TGCGCCAGCAGCCAAGGGCTTGTCGGCCAAGAGACCCAGTACTTC,CASSQGLVGQETQYF
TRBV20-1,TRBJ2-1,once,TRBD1,TGCAGTGCTAGGCTAGACAGGGAGCTAGCCGATGAGCAGTTCTTC,CSARLDRELADEQFF
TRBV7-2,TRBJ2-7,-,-,TGTGCCAGCAGCCCCAGTATGGTCCAGAGCTCCTACGAGCAGTACTTC,CASSPSMVQSSYEQYF
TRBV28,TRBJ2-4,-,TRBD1,TGTGCCAGCAGGGGGACAGAACCCTTGAACATTCAGTACTTC,CASRGTEPLNIQYF